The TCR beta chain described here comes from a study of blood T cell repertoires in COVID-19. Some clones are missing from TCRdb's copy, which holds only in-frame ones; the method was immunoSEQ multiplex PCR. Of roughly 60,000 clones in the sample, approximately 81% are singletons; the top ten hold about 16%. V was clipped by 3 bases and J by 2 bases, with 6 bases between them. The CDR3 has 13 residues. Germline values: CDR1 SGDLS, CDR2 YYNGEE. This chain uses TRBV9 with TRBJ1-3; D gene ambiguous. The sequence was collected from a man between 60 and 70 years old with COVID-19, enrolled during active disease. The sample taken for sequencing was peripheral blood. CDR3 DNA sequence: TGTGCCAGCAGCGGGACTGCTGGAAACACCATATATTTT. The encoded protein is CASSGTAGNTIYF.